What follows are 32 T cell receptor beta chains derived from one specimen sequenced in a study of T-cell reconstitution after alpha-beta-depleted transplantation in children. As it was prepared, the TCRbeta library received unique molecular identifiers. From the PCR reads, TCRdb called clonotypes with MiXCR, one entry per CDR3 protein. This repertoire shows approximately 980,000 distinct CDR3 sequences, about 26% found once; its top ten account for about 28%. The material sequenced was PBMCs, mostly from graft donor cells, taken 360 days after TCRalphabeta/CD19-depleted stem cell transplant. These receptor sequences come from a boy in the first two years of life who had a stem cell transplant for SCID, so the T cells may come from the graft donor.

This clonotype occurred a few times. The rearrangement joins TRBV10-3 to TRBJ2-7; D unclear. Germline V gene lookup returns CDR1 ENHRY and CDR2 SYGVKD. There are 15 residues in the CDR3. Trimming cost V 2 bases and J 2 bases, with 13 bases left between them. DNA for the CDR3: TGTGCCATCAGTGAGCCTCCGTTCGCCCCCTACGAGCAGTACTTC. The encoded protein is CAISEPPFAPYEQYF.

This clonotype has just a few counts. This chain connects TRBV7-6 to TRBJ2-5; 10 nucleotides match TRBD1. Germline CDR1 reads SGHVS; CDR2 reads FNYEAQ. The CDR3 sequence is 15 residues long. After removal of 0 bases from V and 7 bases from J, the junction contained 5 bases not matched to a gene. Here the CDR3 reads CASSLAGTGVGTQYF. CDR3 nucleotide sequence: TGTGCCAGCAGCTTAGCTGGGACAGGGGTAGGGACCCAGTACTTC.

This clonotype was recorded a few times. The chain combines TRBV27 with TRBJ2-7; D perhaps matches TRBD1 (7 bases). Germline V CDR1 and CDR2: MNHEY, SMNVEV (reference sequence). CDR3 length: 15 amino acids. The V and J ends lost 2 bases and 1 base respectively, with 12 bases between them. DNA for the CDR3: TGTGCCAGCAGTTTAAAGGGGGCGGGATCCTACGAGCAGTACTTC. As protein: CASSLKGAGSYEQYF.

This clonotype was seen a handful of times. V is TRBV5-1 and J is TRBJ2-6; no reliable D call. The ends were cut back, 0 bases at V and 0 bases at J, with 7 bases in the middle. The germline V gene has CDR1 SGHRS and CDR2 YFSETQ. The CDR3 extends over 16 amino acids. CDR3 amino acids: CASSLEGYSGANVLTF. The CDR3 bases are TGCGCCAGCAGCTTGGAAGGGTACTCTGGGGCCAACGTCCTGACTTTC.

CDR3 coding DNA: TGTGCCAGCAGCCTCGACCCAAGGTTGCCTAGCGGGGGTAATGAGCAGTTCTTC. Residues: CASSLDPRLPSGGNEQFF. The V gene is TRBV28, the J gene TRBJ2-1, with 10 nucleotides matching TRBD2. In germline, CDR1 is MDHEN, CDR2 SYDVKM. The CDR3 runs 18 residues. With V trimmed by 6 bases and J by 7 bases, 18 bases remained unmatched.

This clonotype was counted at least ten times. This chain links TRBV29-1 with TRBJ2-7; D may be TRBD2 (5 bases). CDR1 is SQVTM, CDR2 ANQGSEA, per germline. Trimming left V 4 bases short and J 1 base short, with 11 bases between. The CDR3 extends over 13 amino acids. The CDR3 protein is CSVGGLKSYEQYF. The CDR3 DNA is TGCAGCGTTGGAGGGCTTAAGTCCTACGAGCAGTACTTC.

This clonotype was detected a few times. The DNA for the CDR3 is TGCGCCAGCAGCTTGGATCGTCGGTCTAGCACAGATACGCAGTATTTT. This sequence encodes CASSLDRRSSTDTQYF. The V gene is TRBV5-1, the J gene TRBJ2-3; D not certain. The CDR3 totals 16 residues. The V gene's germline CDR1 is SGHRS and CDR2 YFSETQ. Between the trimmed V and J ends, which lost 0 bases and 0 bases, there was a span of 11 bases.

The V gene is TRBV27, the J gene TRBJ2-1; perhaps TRBD2 as D (6 bases). The CDR3 runs to 14 residues. The ends were cut back, 2 bases at V and 5 bases at J, with 10 bases in the middle. In germline, CDR1 is MNHEY, CDR2 SMNVEV (reference sequence). CDR3 amino acids: CASSLAGLHNEQFF. CDR3 nucleotides: TGTGCCAGCAGTTTAGCGGGGCTACACAATGAGCAGTTCTTC.

This chain links TRBV9 with TRBJ2-5; 8 bases are shared with TRBD2. CDR1 and CDR2 (germline): SGDLS, YYNGEE. The ends lost 0 bases at V and 3 bases at J; junction bases unmatched: 7. CDR3 length equals 16 residues. The CDR3 here is CASSVGGTSPKETQYF. The CDR3 nucleotides are TGTGCCAGCAGCGTAGGGGGGACTAGTCCAAAAGAGACCCAGTACTTC.

This clonotype has a handful of counts. The genes are TRBV4-2 and TRBJ2-7; D tentatively reads TRBD1 or TRBD2 (5 bases each). V lost 1 base to trimming and J lost 6 bases, with 7 bases between them. Germline CDR1 LGHNA, CDR2 YNFKEQ. This CDR3 is built from 12 residues. CDR3 region: CASSQVGTEQYF. CDR3 in DNA: TGTGCCAGCAGCCAAGTAGGGACCGAGCAGTACTTC.

This clonotype was detected a few times. The CDR3 reads CASSSGQALAYEQYF. CDR3 nucleotide sequence: TGCGCCAGCAGCTCCGGACAGGCGTTGGCTTACGAGCAGTACTTC. The V and J genes are TRBV5-1 and TRBJ2-7; the match to TRBD1 covers 7 bases. The V segment lost 3 bases and the J segment 4 bases; nucleotides outside the gene matches: 10. This CDR3 region has 15 residues. Germline CDR1 SGHRS, CDR2 YFSETQ.

The CDR3 loop reads CASSQTMVLTDTQYF. CDR3 sequence (DNA): TGCGCCAGCAGCCAGACCATGGTCCTCACAGATACGCAGTATTTT. The V call is TRBV5-1, the J call TRBJ2-3; D not resolved. The CDR3 has 15 residues. V lost 4 bases, J lost 2 bases, and 14 bases lay in between. From germline, CDR1 is SGHRS and CDR2 YFSETQ.

Only a few counts were recorded for this clonotype. The rearrangement links TRBV5-1 to TRBJ2-7; 10 bases fit TRBD2. Germline V CDR1 and CDR2: SGHRS, YFSETQ. The trim removed 4 bases at V and 1 base at J, leaving 8 bases unmatched. The CDR3 has 16 residues. This chain's CDR3 is CASSRSSGGRSYEQYF. For the CDR3, the DNA is TGCGCCAGCAGCCGATCTAGCGGGGGAAGATCCTACGAGCAGTACTTC.

This clonotype has only a few counts. V gene TRBV7-8 combines with J gene TRBJ2-4; D tentatively reads TRBD1 or TRBD2 (7 bases each). Germline values: CDR1 SGHVS, CDR2 FQNEAQ. V gave up 0 bases and J gave up 4 bases, with 13 bases separating them. The CDR3 length is 16 residues. The DNA of the CDR3 is TGTGCCAGCAGCTTAGCGGGGAGGGGGCATAAAAACATTCAGTACTTC. Its protein is CASSLAGRGHKNIQYF.

The chain employs TRBV20-1 and TRBJ1-3; D may be TRBD1 (5 bases). V gave up 6 bases and J gave up 0 bases, with 9 bases separating them. Looked up from germline, CDR1 is DFQATT and CDR2 is SNEGSKA (reference sequence). The CDR3 contains 13 residues. In DNA, the CDR3 is TGCAGTGCAGGGGCCAACTCTGGAAACACCATATATTTT. Encoded protein: CSAGANSGNTIYF.

The chain uses TRBV12-3 or TRBV12-4 and TRBJ2-4; 7 nucleotides line up with TRBD1. Trimming removed 7 bases from V and 0 bases from J; junction bases left unmatched: 6. The CDR3 contains 15 residues. The CDR3 nucleotides are TGTGCCAGCACCCGACAGGGTTTAGCCAAAAACATTCAGTACTTC. Translation: CASTRQGLAKNIQYF.

V gene TRBV4-3 combines with J gene TRBJ2-5; D is ambiguous. V was pared by 4 bases and J by 3 bases, with 15 bases between. CDR1 and CDR2 from the germline V gene are LGHNA and YSLEER. The CDR3 consists of 15 residues. The CDR3 DNA reads as TGCGCCAGCAGCCCCTTCCGTCGCACAGAAGAGACCCAGTACTTC. This codes for CASSPFRRTEETQYF.

The chain carries TRBV5-1 and TRBJ1-1; D gene uncertain. V lost 0 bases, J lost 1 base, and 7 bases lay in between. Germline CDR1 reads SGHRS; CDR2 reads YFSETQ. This CDR3 comprises 14 residues. In DNA, the CDR3 is TGCGCCAGCAGCTTGGGGGATTGGAACACTGAAGCTTTCTTT. Amino acids: CASSLGDWNTEAFF.

CDR3: CASSDRAPLIGGYTF. CDR3 DNA: TGTGCCAGCAGTGACAGGGCTCCGTTGATCGGTGGCTACACCTTC. The chain uses TRBV6-1 and TRBJ1-2; D possibly corresponds to TRBD1 (5 bases). V lost 3 bases, J lost 7 bases, and 18 bases lay in between. Per germline, CDR1 MNHNS and CDR2 SASEGT. This CDR3 is built from 15 residues.

The J gene is TRBJ2-5, the V gene TRBV4-1; tentatively, D is TRBD2 (6 bases). Deletions cut 1 base from V and 5 bases from J, with 8 bases between. This CDR3 has 13 amino acids. Germline assignment: CDR1 MGHRA and CDR2 YSYEKL. The CDR3 nucleotides are TGCGCCAGCAGCCAAGTAGGGACTGAGACCCAGTACTTC. This translates into CASSQVGTETQYF.

The V call is TRBV20-1, the J call TRBJ1-5; TRBD1 aligns across 7 bases. The CDR3 covers 13 residues. The V gene's germline CDR1 is DFQATT and CDR2 SNEGSKA (reference sequence). Trimming removed 7 bases from V and 4 bases from J; junction bases left unmatched: 7. In DNA form, the CDR3 reads TGCAGTGTCCCGGACAGGCGAAATCAGCCCCAGCATTTT. It codes for CSVPDRRNQPQHF.

This clonotype has just a few counts. This chain's CDR3 is CASSYSTGLSTDTQYF. CDR3 DNA sequence: TGTGCCAGCAGTTACTCTACAGGACTTAGCACAGATACGCAGTATTTT. This chain joins TRBV6-5 and TRBJ2-3; either TRBD1 or TRBD2 may fit D (5 bases each). V shed 0 bases and J shed 0 bases, with 10 bases lying between them. Germline assignment: CDR1 MNHEY and CDR2 SVGAGI. The CDR3 covers 16 residues.

The chain uses TRBV5-6 and TRBJ2-2; 13 nucleotides line up with TRBD2. The V gene's germline CDR1 is SGHDT and CDR2 YYEEEE. V shed 4 bases and J 4 bases; nucleotides not matched to a gene: 7. CDR3 length equals 17 residues. CDR3 DNA: TGTGCCAGCAGCCGGTGGACTAGCGGGGGCCCCACCGGGGAGCTGTTTTTT. This gives the protein CASSRWTSGGPTGELFF.

The V and J genes are TRBV6-5 and TRBJ2-7; D uncertain. CDR3 length: 14 residues. V lost 2 bases and J 2 bases, leaving 10 bases between the germline ends. The germline V gene has CDR1 MNHEY and CDR2 SVGAGI. The CDR3 here is CASSYPGPPYEQYF. CDR3 in DNA: TGTGCCAGCAGTTACCCTGGCCCCCCCTACGAGCAGTACTTC.

This clonotype was seen repeatedly, ten times or more. V and J are TRBV12-3 or TRBV12-4 and TRBJ2-7, with D perhaps TRBD2 (5 bases). Trimming cost V 4 bases and J 2 bases, with 9 bases left between them. The CDR3 sequence is 13 residues long. In DNA, the CDR3 is TGTGCCAGCAGTTATTCGGGAACCTACGAGCAGTACTTC. This translates into CASSYSGTYEQYF.

The gene calls are TRBV9 and TRBJ1-1; D possibly corresponds to TRBD1 (6 bases). V lost 0 bases to trimming and J lost 5 bases, with 14 bases between them. The CDR3 is 15 residues long. The germline V gene has CDR1 SGDLS and CDR2 YYNGEE. CDR3 coding DNA: TGTGCCAGCAGCGTAGCTTCCGCAGGGGAAACTGAAGCTTTCTTT. This encodes CASSVASAGETEAFF.

The chain combines TRBV10-2 with TRBJ1-5, with TRBD1 as a possible D gene (6 bases). Looked up from germline, CDR1 is WSHSY and CDR2 is SAAADI. Trimming cost V 3 bases and J 2 bases, with 11 bases left between them. This CDR3 has 15 residues. The CDR3 nucleotides read TGCGCCAGCAGTGACTGGAGGGGGGGCAATCAGCCCCAGCATTTT. Encoded protein: CASSDWRGGNQPQHF.

This chain links TRBV29-1 with TRBJ2-7, with D tentatively TRBD1 (6 bases). The CDR3 runs 14 residues. Germline V CDR1 and CDR2: SQVTM, ANQGSEA. Trimming removed 6 bases from V and 2 bases from J, with 17 bases in between. The CDR3 bases are TGCAGCGTACAGACAGGACGATTTACCTACGAGCAGTACTTC. It yields the protein CSVQTGRFTYEQYF.

The CDR3 spells CSVERGRDTQYF. DNA for the CDR3: TGCAGCGTTGAAAGGGGGCGGGATACGCAGTATTTT. The J gene is TRBJ2-3, the V gene TRBV29-1; 7 positions agree with TRBD1. Germline V gene data show CDR1 as SQVTM and CDR2 as ANQGSEA. There are 12 residues in the CDR3. Trimming cost V 2 bases and J 6 bases; bases outside gene matches: 2.

The J gene is TRBJ2-1, the V gene TRBV3-1; D call uncertain. Between the trimmed V and J ends, which lost 7 bases and 4 bases, there was a span of 8 bases. The CDR3 length is 12 residues. In germline, CDR1 is LGHDT, CDR2 YNNKEL (reference sequence). Written as DNA, the CDR3 is TGTGCCAGCACCGATCTGTACAATGAGCAGTTCTTC. As protein: CASTDLYNEQFF.

This clonotype was detected only a few times. The CDR3 protein is CASSRSSGARFETQYF. CDR3 DNA: TGTGCCAGCAGCCGATCTAGCGGCGCTCGTTTTGAGACCCAGTACTTC. The rearrangement links TRBV6-1 to TRBJ2-5, with 7 positions matching TRBD2. The V and J ends lost 6 bases and 5 bases, in that order; junction bases with no gene match: 15. The CDR3 runs to 16 residues. Germline CDR1 is MNHNS and CDR2 is SASEGT.

This clonotype was observed a few times. V gene TRBV10-3 combines with J gene TRBJ1-5; D ambiguous. The CDR3 is made up of 14 amino acids. Germline V lookup: CDR1 ENHRY, CDR2 SYGVKD. V was cut by 0 bases and J by 4 bases, with 7 bases left in between. DNA for the CDR3: TGTGCCATCAGTGAGTCGCCGGGGAATCAGCCCCAGCATTTT. This sequence encodes CAISESPGNQPQHF.